The 29 T cell receptor beta chains below come from one sample, sequenced in a study of blood T cell repertoires in COVID-19. Profiling relied on immunoSEQ multiplex PCR, and the TCRdb table lists in-frame clones only, not all of them. The sample contains roughly 94,000 clones, 70% to 85% of which appear only once. The sequenced sample was peripheral blood. These receptors were collected from a man between 60 and 70 years old with acute or convalescent COVID-19.

V usage is TRBV24-1 and J usage is TRBJ1-1; 7 nucleotides agree with TRBD1. The CDR3 has 19 residues. The J segment lost 4 bases and the V segment lost 5 bases, leaving 21 bases of the junction unmatched. In germline, CDR1 is KGHDR, CDR2 SFDVKD. CDR3 residues: CATSGSSGEYTGAATEAFF. The CDR3 coding sequence is TGTGCCACCAGTGGTTCCTCCGGGGAATATACAGGGGCCGCCACTGAAGCTTTCTTT.

The V gene is TRBV7-9, the J gene TRBJ1-5; D is perhaps TRBD1 (5 bases). The V gene lost 5 bases and the J gene lost 4 bases, with 9 bases spanning the gap. The CDR3 is 13 residues long. Germline loops: CDR1 SEHNR, CDR2 FQNEAQ (reference sequence). The DNA for the CDR3 is TGTGCCAGCAGCGCGGGGGGGAATCAGCCCCAGCATTTT. Encoded protein: CASSAGGNQPQHF.

The J gene is TRBJ2-7, the V gene TRBV2; 7 bases are shared with TRBD1. J gave up 3 bases and V 5 bases, and 4 bases lay outside the gene matches. The CDR3 extends over 13 amino acids. Germline V gene data show CDR1 as SNHLY and CDR2 as FYNNEI. The CDR3 DNA reads TGTGCCAGCAGTACCTACAGGGGCTACGAGCAGTACGTC. This translates into CASSTYRGYEQYV.

The chain couples TRBV27 to TRBJ1-1; D perhaps matches TRBD1 (5 bases). The germline gives CDR1 MNHEY, CDR2 SMNVEV (reference sequence). Trimming cost V 5 bases and J 3 bases, with 13 bases left between them. This CDR3 contains 14 residues. CDR3 in DNA: TGTGCCAGCAGTGACGGGGGGATCGACACTGAAGCTTTCTTT. Translating gives CASSDGGIDTEAFF.

This clone is termed large. The V gene is TRBV7-2, the J gene TRBJ1-2; D not resolved. Deletions cut 0 bases from V and 6 bases from J, with 8 bases between. The CDR3 has 13 amino acids. Germline V lookup: CDR1 SGHTA, CDR2 FQGNSA. The chain's CDR3 is CASSLADQDGYTF. CDR3 nucleotides: TGTGCCAGCAGCTTAGCTGACCAGGATGGCTACACCTTC. Together with reference TRBV7-2 and TRBJ1-2, the CDR3 gives the full variable domain: GAGVSQSPSNKVTEKGKDVELRCDPISGHTALYWYRQSLGQGLEFLIYFQGNSAPDKSGLPSDRFSAERTGGSVSTLTIQRTQQEDSAVYLCASSLADQDGYTFGSGTRLTVV.

CDR3 DNA sequence: TGTGCCAGCAGGATGGGACAGACTCTAGCCAAAAACATTCAGTACTTC. It yields the protein CASRMGQTLAKNIQYF. The chain combines TRBV28 with TRBJ2-4, with 7 bases matching TRBD1. Germline V gives CDR1 MDHEN, CDR2 SYDVKM. V lost 6 bases, J lost 0 bases, and 8 bases stayed unmatched. This CDR3 is built from 16 residues.

V is TRBV3-1 (or the pseudogene TRBV3-2) and J is TRBJ1-6, with 7 positions matching TRBD1. This CDR3 contains 12 residues. V trimming: 11 bases; J trimming: 12 bases; junction bases outside the gene matches: 10. Germline loops: CDR1 LGHDT, CDR2 YNNKEL (reference sequence). The CDR3 region is CASDRPGQPLHF. The CDR3 DNA reads as TGTGCCTCGGACAGGCCCGGCCAACCCCTCCACTTT.

V is TRBV4-1 and J is TRBJ1-4, with 8 bases matching TRBD1. The CDR3 runs 14 residues. Losses at the gene ends were 3 bases for V and 8 bases for J; bases not matched to a gene: 5. Germline V gene lookup returns CDR1 MGHRA and CDR2 YSYEKL. The CDR3 DNA is TGCGCCAGCAGCCAGGACCGGGACAGGGAAAAACTGTTTTTT. This codes for CASSQDRDREKLFF.

The CDR3 protein is CASSSTSGGPTDTQYF. The CDR3 DNA is TGTGCCAGCAGCTCGACTAGCGGGGGACCCACAGATACGCAGTATTTT. The chain combines TRBV7-2 with TRBJ2-3; TRBD2 matches 12 bases. The V segment lost 4 bases and the J segment 2 bases; nucleotides outside the gene matches: 4. Germline lookup yields CDR1 SGHTA and CDR2 FQGNSA. CDR3 size: 16 residues. The full variable domain, completed using reference TRBV7-2 and TRBJ2-3, is GAGVSQSPSNKVTEKGKDVELRCDPISGHTALYWYRQSLGQGLEFLIYFQGNSAPDKSGLPSDRFSAERTGGSVSTLTIQRTQQEDSAVYLCASSSTSGGPTDTQYFGPGTRLTVL.

V usage is TRBV28 and J usage is TRBJ2-1; 8 bases line up with TRBD2. Germline V gene lookup returns CDR1 MDHEN and CDR2 SYDVKM. The CDR3 spans 15 residues. J was trimmed by 2 bases and V by 7 bases; bases with no gene match: 7. The CDR3 sequence is CASIPGGAPYNEQFF. DNA of the CDR3: TGTGCCAGCATCCCCGGGGGGGCCCCCTACAATGAGCAGTTCTTC.

V is TRBV6-1 and J is TRBJ2-1, with TRBD2 identical over 7 bases. Germline CDR1 is MNHNS and CDR2 is SASEGT. This CDR3 is built from 16 residues. The junction had 4 bases not matched to a gene; V was cut back by 0 bases and J by 2 bases. For the CDR3, the DNA is TGTGCCAGCAGTGAAGCGTCCCGGGGGGCCTACAATGAGCAGTTCTTC. It specifies CASSEASRGAYNEQFF.

Here the CDR3 DNA reads TGTGCCTTTCGGCCACAGGGGGCTCCCGACTACGAGCAGTACGTC. It codes for CAFRPQGAPDYEQYV. The V gene is TRBV7-9, the J gene TRBJ2-7; 9 bases align to TRBD1. V was clipped by 11 bases and J by 3 bases; unmatched bases: 14. Germline assignment: CDR1 SEHNR and CDR2 FQNEAQ (reference sequence). The CDR3 has 15 amino acids.

The chain links TRBV6-6 to TRBJ2-1, with D uncertain. Germline V lookup: CDR1 MNHNY, CDR2 SVGAGI (reference sequence). The CDR3 has 14 residues. The V end lost 7 bases, the J end lost 3 bases, and 13 bases lay between the germline ends. The DNA of the CDR3 is TGTGCCAGCACTCCGACAACCTACTACAATGAGCAGTTCTTC. It encodes CASTPTTYYNEQFF.

The chain links TRBV19 to TRBJ2-2, with 7 bases lining up with TRBD1. V lost 2 bases and J lost 6; bases outside the gene matches: 3. Germline V gene data show CDR1 as LNHDA and CDR2 as SQIVND (reference sequence). The CDR3 extends over 14 amino acids. CDR3 DNA sequence: TGTGCCAGTAGTATACCTGGACAGGCCGGGGAGCTGTTTTTT. Protein sequence: CASSIPGQAGELFF. Based on the CDR3 plus reference TRBV19 and TRBJ2-2, the full variable domain is DGGITQSPKYLFRKEGQNVTLSCEQNLNHDAMYWYRQDPGQGLRLIYYSQIVNDFQKGDIAEGYSVSREKKESFPLTVTSAQKNPTAFYLCASSIPGQAGELFFGEGSRLTVL.

The gene calls are TRBV5-1 and TRBJ2-2; D might be TRBD1 (6 bases). The CDR3 has 15 amino acids. The V gene's germline CDR1 is SGHRS and CDR2 YFSETQ. V was shortened by 2 bases and J by 5 bases, with 13 bases between the two germline ends. The CDR3 coding sequence is TGCGCCAGCAGCTTTGATCAGGGGATAACCGGGGAGCTGTTTTTT. Its protein product is CASSFDQGITGELFF.

The rearrangement links TRBV5-6 to TRBJ1-1; a possible D gene is TRBD1 (6 bases). The length of the CDR3 is 14 residues. Per the germline V gene, CDR1 is SGHDT and CDR2 is YYEEEE. V was shortened by 4 bases and J by 5 bases, with 15 bases between the two germline ends. DNA of the CDR3: TGTGCCAGCAGCCTCCCCCCAGGGGCAACTGAAGCTTTCTTT. It is translated as CASSLPPGATEAFF. The full variable domain, with the rest looked up from reference TRBV5-6 and TRBJ1-1, is DAGVTQSPTHLIKTRGQQVTLRCSPKSGHDTVSWYQQALGQGPQFIFQYYEEEERQRGNFPDRFSGHQFPNYSSELNVNALLLGDSALYLCASSLPPGATEAFFGQGTRLTVV.

The genes are TRBV7-2 and TRBJ2-1; 8 nucleotides agree with TRBD2. This CDR3 is 16 amino acids long. V shed 2 bases, J shed 9 bases, and the junction held 12 bases outside the gene matches. Germline values: CDR1 SGHTA, CDR2 FQGNSA. The CDR3 DNA sequence: TGTGCCAGCAGCTTAAACCCGCTAGCGGGTATGGGTGAGCAGTTCTTC. Translation gives CASSLNPLAGMGEQFF.

This chain connects TRBV5-1 to TRBJ2-1, with unresolved D. Germline V gene sequence: CDR1 SGHRS, CDR2 YFSETQ. This CDR3 contains 13 residues. V lost 4 bases and J lost 6, with 11 bases in between. CDR3 amino acids: CASSLTIGNEQFF. The DNA of the CDR3 is TGCGCCAGCAGCCTGACAATCGGCAATGAGCAGTTCTTC.

The chain employs TRBV30 and TRBJ1-1, with 12 positions matching TRBD1. The CDR3 spans 16 residues. V shed 4 bases, J shed 10 bases, and the junction held 16 bases outside the gene matches. Germline V gives CDR1 GTSNPN, CDR2 SVGIG (reference sequence). Written as DNA, the CDR3 is TGTGCCTGGACCCCGGGGACAGGGGGCCGAACCGTCGGAGCTTTCTTT. It yields the protein CAWTPGTGGRTVGAFF.

The chain has TRBV29-1 and TRBJ2-2; D gene ambiguous. The germline V gene encodes CDR1 SQVTM and CDR2 ANQGSEA. The length of the CDR3 is 15 residues. Trimming removed 4 bases at V and 1 base at J, with 13 bases between. The DNA of the CDR3 is TGCAGCGTTGTAGGAGCGACCCAGAACACCGGGGAGCTGTTTTTT. It translates to CSVVGATQNTGELFF.

The genes are TRBV4-1 and TRBJ2-5; the D gene is possibly TRBD1 (5 bases). The germline gives CDR1 MGHRA, CDR2 YSYEKL. V was trimmed by 0 bases and J by 7 bases, leaving 21 bases between them. This CDR3 is built from 17 residues. CDR3 protein: CASSQDSPGQGPATQYF. Written as DNA, the CDR3 is TGCGCCAGCAGCCAAGATTCCCCTGGGCAGGGCCCAGCGACCCAGTACTTC.

The chain links TRBV6-5 to TRBJ2-3; a weak D match, TRBD2 (6 bases). The V gene's germline CDR1 is MNHEY and CDR2 SVGAGI. The length of the CDR3 is 15 residues. The V end was cut by 7 bases, the J end by 5 bases, with 19 bases between. The CDR3 DNA is TGTGCCAGCACCCCCCGGAGGGGTAAGATAGATACGCAGTATTTT. Translating gives CASTPRRGKIDTQYF.

This sequence joins TRBV7-3 and TRBJ2-2; 11 bases agree with TRBD1. This CDR3 has 15 amino acids. V lost 6 bases and J lost 7; bases outside the gene matches: 7. Germline V gene lookup returns CDR1 SGHTA and CDR2 FQGTGA. The CDR3 loop is CASRSDRGLVGELFF. CDR3 DNA sequence: TGTGCCAGCAGGTCGGACAGGGGGCTTGTCGGGGAGCTGTTTTTT.

The genes are TRBV4-3 and TRBJ1-2; D is perhaps TRBD1 (6 bases). The ends were cut back, 0 bases at V and 4 bases at J, with 12 bases in the middle. Germline V gene data show CDR1 as LGHNA and CDR2 as YSLEER. This CDR3 region has 15 residues. The CDR3 protein is CASSQEWGRLYGYTF. CDR3 coding DNA: TGCGCCAGCAGCCAAGAGTGGGGGCGTCTCTATGGCTACACCTTC.

There are a few counts of this clone. The chain combines TRBV28 with TRBJ1-2; D gene ambiguous. V was shortened by 6 bases and J by 1 base, with 21 bases between the two germline ends. The CDR3 spans 17 residues. Per the germline V gene, CDR1 is MDHEN and CDR2 is SYDVKM. CDR3 DNA sequence: TGTGCCAGCAGCCCTACGCGGACTCACCATTATAACTATGGCTACACCTTC. This sequence encodes CASSPTRTHHYNYGYTF.

This chain links TRBV4-2 with TRBJ2-3, with D perhaps matching TRBD2 (5 bases). The V end was cut by 5 bases, the J end by 6 bases, with 9 bases between. The V gene's germline CDR1 is LGHNA and CDR2 YNFKEQ. This CDR3 region has 12 residues. CDR3 bases: TGTGCCAGCAGCTCGAGGAGGGATACGCAGTATTTT. Its translation: CASSSRRDTQYF.

V usage is TRBV5-5 and J usage is TRBJ1-4, with TRBD1 identical over 9 bases. V was pared by 3 bases and J by 7 bases, with 13 bases of the junction left unmatched. CDR3 length: 17 residues. The germline V gene has CDR1 SGHKS and CDR2 YYEKEE (reference sequence). DNA of the CDR3: TGTGCCAGCAGCTCCGGGACAGGGAACTCTTTTGCTGAAAAACTGTTTTTT. It codes for CASSSGTGNSFAEKLFF.

The chain recombines TRBV10-3 with TRBJ2-2; 10 bases fit TRBD2. CDR1 is ENHRY and CDR2 is SYGVKD in the germline V gene. This CDR3 comprises 15 residues. Unmatched junction bases numbered 3, after V lost 2 bases and J lost 6 bases. The CDR3: CAISELGTSAGELFF. The DNA of the CDR3 is TGTGCCATCAGTGAGCTAGGGACTAGCGCCGGGGAGCTGTTTTTT.

V usage is TRBV6-4 and J usage is TRBJ2-3, with 13 bases that match TRBD2. The V segment lost 0 bases and the J segment 4 bases; nucleotides outside the gene matches: 1. This CDR3 has 16 amino acids. The germline CDR1 and CDR2 sequences are MRHNA and SNTAGT. The CDR3 sequence is CASSDSTSGGADTQYF. DNA for the CDR3: TGTGCCAGCAGTGACTCAACTAGCGGGGGGGCAGATACGCAGTATTTT.